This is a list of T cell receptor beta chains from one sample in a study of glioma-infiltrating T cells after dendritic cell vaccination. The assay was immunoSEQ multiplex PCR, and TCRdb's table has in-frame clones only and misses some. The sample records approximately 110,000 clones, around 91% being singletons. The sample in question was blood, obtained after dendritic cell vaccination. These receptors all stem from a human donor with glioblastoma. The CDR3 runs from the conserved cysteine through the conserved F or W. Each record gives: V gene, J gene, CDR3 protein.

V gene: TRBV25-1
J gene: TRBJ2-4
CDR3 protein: CASPTGQGAAKNIQYF

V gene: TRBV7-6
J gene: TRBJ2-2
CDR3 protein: CASSPHSGSTGELFF

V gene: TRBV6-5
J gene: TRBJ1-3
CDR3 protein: CASSYSRDSGNTIYF

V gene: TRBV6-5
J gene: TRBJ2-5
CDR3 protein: CASSYRPSGGSGTQYF

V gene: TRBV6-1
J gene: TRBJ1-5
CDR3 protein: CASSTQGAGQPQHF

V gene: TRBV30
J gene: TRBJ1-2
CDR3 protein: CAWDRANYGYTF

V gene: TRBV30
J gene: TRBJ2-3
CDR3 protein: CAWSTSPVADTQYF

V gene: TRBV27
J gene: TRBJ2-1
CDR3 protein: CASNSGSSYNEQFF

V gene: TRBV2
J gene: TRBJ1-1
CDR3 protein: CASSLLGPEGAFF

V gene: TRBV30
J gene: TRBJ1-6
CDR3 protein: CAWRVLSSYNSPLHF

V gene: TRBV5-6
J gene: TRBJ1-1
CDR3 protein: CASTRWARTGNTEAFF